Below are 21 T cell receptor beta chains sequenced from a single sample in a study of shared clonotypes between healthy human individuals. Sequencing was performed with immunoSEQ multiplex PCR; in TCRdb, only in-frame clones are kept and a portion is missing. The sample consists of about 1 million clones, about 76% of them appearing once. Specimen: memory CD4+ T cells sorted from blood. The subset was: CD45RA-negative fraction. The receptors were gathered from a man between 18 and 29 years old in good health.

V gene TRBV15 combines with J gene TRBJ2-7; perhaps TRBD2 as D (6 bases). Per germline, CDR1 LNHNV and CDR2 YYDKDF (reference sequence). Trimming pared 1 base from V and 4 bases from J, leaving 11 bases between. This CDR3 is 14 amino acids long. The CDR3 DNA sequence: TGTGCCACCAGCAGAGGGGGAGGAGAGTACGAGCAGTACTTC. This sequence encodes CATSRGGGEYEQYF.

In this sample, this clone turned up a few times. The chain carries TRBV7-9 and TRBJ1-2; D unclear. Trimming stripped 5 bases from V and 6 bases from J, with 16 bases between. The V gene's germline CDR1 is SEHNR and CDR2 FQNEAQ (reference sequence). The CDR3 length is 14 residues. CDR3 in DNA: TGTGCCAGCAGCAGCGGCGGTCGGCTTGATGGCTACACCTTC. Translated: CASSSGGRLDGYTF.

Concerning this clone itself: Different DNA sequences within this sample yield the same CDR3. The V and J genes are TRBV27 and TRBJ2-3; D is possibly TRBD1 (5 bases). V lost 6 bases and J 2 bases, leaving 12 bases between the germline ends. The CDR3 has 14 amino acids. From germline, CDR1 is MNHEY and CDR2 SMNVEV (reference sequence). CDR3 region: CASSLGQVTDTQYF. The CDR3, as DNA: TGTGCCAGCAGCCTGGGGCAAGTCACAGATACGCAGTATTTT.

CDR3 region: CASSRRGEAFF. The CDR3 DNA reads as TGTGCCAGCAGTAGGCGGGGGGAAGCTTTCTTT. V and J are TRBV6-5 and TRBJ1-1; the D gene is possibly TRBD1 (5 bases). Trimming cost V 5 bases and J 8 bases, with 9 bases left between them. CDR3 length: 11 amino acids. Germline V gene data show CDR1 as MNHEY and CDR2 as SVGAGI.

This clone was picked up a small number of times. This chain uses TRBV5-1 with TRBJ2-2; D is perhaps TRBD1 (5 bases). The length of the CDR3 is 14 residues. V dropped 7 bases and J dropped 3 bases, with 13 bases sitting between them. Germline V gene sequence: CDR1 SGHRS, CDR2 YFSETQ. CDR3 DNA: TGCGCCAGCCGGCCATTAGGGGACACCGGGGAGCTGTTTTTT. Translation gives CASRPLGDTGELFF. Full variable domain (missing parts from reference TRBV5-1 and TRBJ2-2): KAGVTQTPRYLIKTRGQQVTLSCSPISGHRSVSWYQQTPGQGLQFLFEYFSETQRNKGNFPGRFSGRQFSNSRSEMNVSTLELGDSALYLCASRPLGDTGELFFGEGSRLTVL.

V and J are TRBV27 and TRBJ2-3; 7 bases are shared with TRBD2. This CDR3 comprises 14 residues. The V gene's germline CDR1 is MNHEY and CDR2 SMNVEV (reference sequence). J lost 2 bases, V lost 6 bases, and 5 bases had no gene match. The CDR3 region is CASSLGGNTDTQYF. The CDR3 DNA reads TGTGCCAGCAGCCTGGGGGGGAACACAGATACGCAGTATTTT.

A single count supports this clone. This chain connects TRBV10-3 to TRBJ2-6; TRBD1 is a possible D gene (6 bases). V lost 7 bases, J lost 0 bases, and 10 bases lay in between. This CDR3 is 15 amino acids long. In germline, CDR1 is ENHRY, CDR2 SYGVKD. The CDR3 loop reads CAITRDISGANVLTF. The CDR3 bases are TGTGCCATCACCCGGGACATCTCTGGGGCCAACGTCCTGACTTTC.

The V call is TRBV9, the J call TRBJ2-1, with no clear D. V was shortened by 0 bases and J by 6 bases, with 10 bases between the two germline ends. Looked up from germline, CDR1 is SGDLS and CDR2 is YYNGEE. The CDR3 is made up of 14 amino acids. The CDR3 DNA sequence: TGTGCCAGCAGCGTAGTTGGGGTGGGCAATGAGCAGTTCTTC. As protein: CASSVVGVGNEQFF.

As regards this clone: This likely stems from a read error, as it lies one base from a far larger clone. Other nucleotide sequences from this sample produce the same CDR3. V gene TRBV5-6 combines with J gene TRBJ2-7, with D uncertain. V lost 3 bases, J lost 2 bases, and 3 bases lay in between. Germline V CDR1 and CDR2: SGHDT, YYEEEE. CDR3 size: 11 residues. CDR3 DNA: TGTGCCAGCAGCTCTACCTACGAGCAGTACTTC. It codes for CASSSTYEQYF.

Of note for this clone: The limits of the CDR3 on the DNA are not certain, so only TCRdb's listed CDR3 is given. This chain connects TRBV12-5 to TRBJ2-1. Germline V gene sequence: CDR1 LGHNT, CDR2 FRNRAP. The CDR3 extends over 15 residues, inclusive of both ends. CDR3 sequence reads: CASGLGMGTFNEQFF.

This clone was detected a few times. This chain connects TRBV5-4 to TRBJ1-4; D is possibly TRBD1 (5 bases). CDR3 length: 12 residues. CDR1 is SGHNT, CDR2 YYREEE, per germline (reference sequence). Trimming cost V 5 bases and J 8 bases, with 10 bases left between them. CDR3 residues: CASSGADEKLFF. The CDR3 DNA reads TGTGCCAGCAGTGGGGCGGACGAAAAACTGTTTTTT.

There are many counts of this clone. The chain recombines TRBV19 with TRBJ2-2; 8 bases agree with TRBD1. The germline V gene encodes CDR1 LNHDA and CDR2 SQIVND (reference sequence). Germline trimming cut 6 bases from V and 1 base from J; bases unmatched to any gene: 13. This CDR3 is built from 18 residues. Written as DNA, the CDR3 is TGTGCCAGTAGCCAGGGACAGGTCAAGATAGGGAACACCGGGGAGCTGTTTTTT. It translates to CASSQGQVKIGNTGELFF.

The chain joins TRBV27 to TRBJ2-5, with 8 bases identical to TRBD1. Germline V gene sequence: CDR1 MNHEY, CDR2 SMNVEV (reference sequence). The ends lost 5 bases at V and 4 bases at J; junction bases unmatched: 15. CDR3 size: 17 residues. The CDR3 region has the DNA TGTGCCAGCAGTGAGATACCTATCAGGGGGCAGGGAGAGACCCAGTACTTC. It yields the protein CASSEIPIRGQGETQYF.

This clone was counted only a few times. The rearrangement links TRBV4-1 to TRBJ1-1; the D gene is possibly TRBD1 (6 bases). CDR1 and CDR2 from the germline V gene are MGHRA and YSYEKL. Deletions cut 4 bases from V and 7 bases from J, with 16 bases between. The CDR3 is 14 amino acids. In DNA form, the CDR3 reads TGCGCCAGCAGCCCCCCCGGGACATCGGGTGAAGCTTTCTTT. Translating it yields CASSPPGTSGEAFF.

This chain joins TRBV9 and TRBJ1-1; D is unresolved. The CDR3 is 12 residues long. The V gene lost 4 bases and the J gene lost 4 bases, with 8 bases spanning the gap. The germline V gene has CDR1 SGDLS and CDR2 YYNGEE. Here the CDR3 reads CASSLPRTEAFF. The CDR3 DNA reads TGTGCCAGCAGCCTCCCACGCACTGAAGCTTTCTTT.

The chain employs TRBV6-5 and TRBJ2-7, with D perhaps given as TRBD1 or TRBD2 (7 bases each). The CDR3 runs to 15 residues. CDR1 is MNHEY, CDR2 SVGAGI, per germline. V lost 2 bases, J lost 4 bases, and 15 bases lay in between. CDR3 loop: CASSYGAGGGYEQYF. The CDR3 bases are TGTGCCAGCAGTTACGGGGCAGGGGGAGGGTACGAGCAGTACTTC.

Comments on this clone: This sample includes further DNA sequences coding for the same CDR3. V and J are TRBV30 and TRBJ1-1; D call uncertain. This CDR3 region has 12 residues. Germline CDR1 is GTSNPN and CDR2 is SVGIG (reference sequence). With 2 bases removed from V and 4 bases from J, the gap between germline ends came to 8 bases. DNA for the CDR3: TGTGCCTGGAGTAAAGGCGCCACTGAAGCTTTCTTT. Protein: CAWSKGATEAFF.

This chain joins TRBV4-1 and TRBJ1-1; 7 nucleotides align to TRBD1. Unmatched junction bases numbered 8, after V lost 3 bases and J lost 1 base. The germline V gene has CDR1 MGHRA and CDR2 YSYEKL. CDR3 size: 16 residues. The CDR3 sequence: CASSHRQGRANTEAFF. CDR3 coding DNA: TGCGCCAGCAGCCACCGACAGGGTCGGGCGAACACTGAAGCTTTCTTT.

This clone has only a few counts. The V and J genes are TRBV5-6 and TRBJ1-6; D perhaps matches TRBD1 (6 bases). CDR3 length: 13 amino acids. Looked up from germline, CDR1 is SGHDT and CDR2 is YYEEEE. Deletions cut 4 bases from V and 9 bases from J, with 11 bases between. DNA of the CDR3: TGTGCCAGCAGCACCAGGGGTCCTTCACCCCTCCACTTT. It specifies CASSTRGPSPLHF. The whole variable domain, remainder taken from reference TRBV5-6 and TRBJ1-6, is DAGVTQSPTHLIKTRGQQVTLRCSPKSGHDTVSWYQQALGQGPQFIFQYYEEEERQRGNFPDRFSGHQFPNYSSELNVNALLLGDSALYLCASSTRGPSPLHFGNGTRLTVT.

This clone has just a few counts. In the same sample, other DNA sequences code for this CDR3. The CDR3 sequence: CAWSEGQPNQPQHF. The DNA for the CDR3 is TGTGCCTGGAGTGAGGGACAGCCAAATCAGCCCCAGCATTTT. The rearrangement joins TRBV30 to TRBJ1-5, with 7 bases lining up with TRBD1. This CDR3 spans 14 amino acids. The germline V gene has CDR1 GTSNPN and CDR2 SVGIG (reference sequence). The V segment lost 1 base and the J segment 4 bases; nucleotides outside the gene matches: 4.

Remarks on this clone: Given a much more abundant clone one base away, this may be a read error. The rearrangement joins TRBV6-1 to TRBJ2-3; D is tentatively TRBD1 or TRBD2 (6 bases each). The CDR3 is 17 residues long. Germline loops: CDR1 MNHNS, CDR2 SASEGT. CDR3 region: CASSAFGTPTSIDTQYF. As DNA, the CDR3 is TGTGCCAGCAGTGCGTTCGGGACACCAACTAGCATAGATACGCAGTATTTT.